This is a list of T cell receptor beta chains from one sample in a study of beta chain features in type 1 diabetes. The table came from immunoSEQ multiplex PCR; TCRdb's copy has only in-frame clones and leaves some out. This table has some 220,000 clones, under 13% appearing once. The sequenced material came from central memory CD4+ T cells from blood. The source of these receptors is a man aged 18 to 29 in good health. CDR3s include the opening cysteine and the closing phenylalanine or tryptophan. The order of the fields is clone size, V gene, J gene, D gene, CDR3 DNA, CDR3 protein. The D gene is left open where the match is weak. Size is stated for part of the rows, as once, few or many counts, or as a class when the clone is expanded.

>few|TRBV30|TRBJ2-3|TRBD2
TGTGCCTGCACACTAGGTAGCGGGAGGGCCGATACGCAGTATTTT
CACTLGSGRADTQYF
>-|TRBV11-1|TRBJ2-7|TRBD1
TGTGCCAGCAGCGGGACAGGGGGCTACGAGCAGTACTTC
CASSGTGGYEQYF
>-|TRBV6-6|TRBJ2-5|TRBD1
TGTGCCAGCAGTGGCAAATGGGACAGGGGAGAGACCCAGTACTTC
CASSGKWDRGETQYF
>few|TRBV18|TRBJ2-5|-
TGTGCCAGCTCACTGGGGGGCCAAGAGACCCAGTACTTC
CASSLGGQETQYF
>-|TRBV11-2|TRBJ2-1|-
TGTGCCAGCAGCTTAGATCGCCAGCTAAGTGGCGATGAGCAGTTCTTC
CASSLDRQLSGDEQFF
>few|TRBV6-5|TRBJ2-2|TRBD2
TGTGCCAGCAGTTACTCCACTAGCGGGCGCCGGGAGCTGTTTTTT
CASSYSTSGRRELFF
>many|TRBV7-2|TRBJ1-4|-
TGTGCCAGCAGCCCTATGGGAGCAACTAATGAAAAACTGTTTTTT
CASSPMGATNEKLFF
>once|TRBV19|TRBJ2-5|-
TGTGCCAGTAGTATAAAGGTCCAAGAGACCCAGTACTTC
CASSIKVQETQYF
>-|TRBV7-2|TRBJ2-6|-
TGTGCCAGCAGCTATAACTCTGGGGCCAACGTCCTGACTTTC
CASSYNSGANVLTF
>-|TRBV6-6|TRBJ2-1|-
TGTGCCAGCAGTTACTCGGTAGCAGGGCCCAATGAGCAGTTCTTC
CASSYSVAGPNEQFF
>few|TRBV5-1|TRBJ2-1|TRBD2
TGCGCCAGCAGCTTGGTCCCTAGCGGGAGGGCAGATGAGCAGTTCTTC
CASSLVPSGRADEQFF
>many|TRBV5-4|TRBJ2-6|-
TGTGCCAGCAGCTTGGTAGGGGCCAACGTCCTGACTTTC
CASSLVGANVLTF
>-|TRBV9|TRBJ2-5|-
TGTGCCAGCAGCGTAGTCACTGGATCCGGGGCGATGCAAGAGACCCAGTACTTC
CASSVVTGSGAMQETQYF
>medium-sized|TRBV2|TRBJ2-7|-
TGTGCCAGCAGTGAATACCACGAGCAGTACTTC
CASSEYHEQYF
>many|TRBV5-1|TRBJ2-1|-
TGCGCCAGCAGCACCTTAGCGGAAGACTCCTACAATGAGCAGTTCTTC
CASSTLAEDSYNEQFF
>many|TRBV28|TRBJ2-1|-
TGTGCCAGCAGTGTTCCCTCCAACAATGAGCAGTTCTTC
CASSVPSNNEQFF
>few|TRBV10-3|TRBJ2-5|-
TGTGCCATCGGGGGCCAACAAGAGACCCAGTACTTC
CAIGGQQETQYF
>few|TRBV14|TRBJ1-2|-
TGTGCCAGCAGCCAAGAAGCAGGGAGAGGCTATGGCTACACCTTC
CASSQEAGRGYGYTF
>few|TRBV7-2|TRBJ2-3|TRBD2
TGTGCCAGCAGCTTACGGACTAGCGTAACAGATACGCAGTATTTT
CASSLRTSVTDTQYF
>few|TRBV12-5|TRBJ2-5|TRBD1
TGTGCTAGTGGGTCTGGACAGGGGGATGAGACCCAGTACTTC
CASGSGQGDETQYF
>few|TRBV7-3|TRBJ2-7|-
TGTGCCAGCAGCTTAACTCACGGGTCGAGCGAGCAGTACTTC
CASSLTHGSSEQYF
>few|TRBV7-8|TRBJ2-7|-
TGTGCCAGCAGTTATAGGTGGGGGTACGAGCAGTACTTC
CASSYRWGYEQYF
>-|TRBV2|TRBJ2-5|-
TGTGCCAGCAGTGGACATTTCCAAGAGACCCAGTACTTC
CASSGHFQETQYF
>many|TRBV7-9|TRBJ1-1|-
TGTGCCAGCAGCTTAGGAGGGGACCTGAACACTGAAGCTTTCTTT
CASSLGGDLNTEAFF
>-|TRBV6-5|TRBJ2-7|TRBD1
TGTGCCAGCGGACGGACAGGAGATGCCTACGAGCAGTACTTC
CASGRTGDAYEQYF
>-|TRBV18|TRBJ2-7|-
TGTGCCAGCTCACCACGACGAGGCGAGCAGTACTTC
CASSPRRGEQYF
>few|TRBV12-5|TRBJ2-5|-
TGTGCTAGTGGTTCGGTGGAGACCCAGTACTTC
CASGSVETQYF
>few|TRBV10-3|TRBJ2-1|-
TGTGCCATCGGTAGAGGGGCGAAGGATGAGCAGTTCTTC
CAIGRGAKDEQFF
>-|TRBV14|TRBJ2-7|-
TGTGCCAGCAGCCAAGATTTACGGGGAACCTACGAGCAGTACTTC
CASSQDLRGTYEQYF
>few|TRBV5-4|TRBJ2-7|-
TGTGCCAGCAGCCAGGGAAGGACCTACGAGCAGTACTTC
CASSQGRTYEQYF
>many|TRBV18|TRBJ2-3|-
TGTGCCAGCTCACCAATCTCCGGCACAGATACGCAGTATTTT
CASSPISGTDTQYF
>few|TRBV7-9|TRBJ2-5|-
TGTGCCAGCAGCTTAGCTACTGGAGGGGGCCAAGAGACCCAGTACTTC
CASSLATGGGQETQYF
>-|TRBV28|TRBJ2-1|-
TGTGCCAGCAGTTTAGAAGGGCAGTATGACAATGAGCAGTTCTTC
CASSLEGQYDNEQFF
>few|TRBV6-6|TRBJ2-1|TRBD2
TGTGCCAGCAGCAGACTAGCGGGGGACAATGAGCAGTTCTTC
CASSRLAGDNEQFF
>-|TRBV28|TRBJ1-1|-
TGTGCCAGCAGTTATGGCAGGGGAGCTTTCTTT
CASSYGRGAFF
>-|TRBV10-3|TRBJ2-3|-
TGTGCCATCAGGACCTACGACACAGATACGCAGTATTTT
CAIRTYDTDTQYF
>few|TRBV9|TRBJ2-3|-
TGTGCCAGCAGCGTAGGACCAGTCGCCAAAGGGACGCAGTATTTT
CASSVGPVAKGTQYF
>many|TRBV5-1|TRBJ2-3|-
TGCGCCAGCAGCTTGGGAGGTGAGAGTGGCACAGATACGCAGTATTTT
CASSLGGESGTDTQYF
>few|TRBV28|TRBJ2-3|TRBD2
TGTGCCAGCAGTCCCGCTAGCGGGTTTCCAGATACGCAGTATTTT
CASSPASGFPDTQYF
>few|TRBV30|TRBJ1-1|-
TGTGCCTGGAGTTTAAACAGGAATACTGAAGCTTTCTTT
CAWSLNRNTEAFF
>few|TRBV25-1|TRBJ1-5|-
TGTGCCAGCAGTATGGCCGGGGGTAGCAATCAGCCCCAGCATTTT
CASSMAGGSNQPQHF
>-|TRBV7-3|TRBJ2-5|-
TGTGCCAGCAGCCCGGAACCAGCGGGGACCCAGTACTTC
CASSPEPAGTQYF
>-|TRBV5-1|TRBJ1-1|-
TGCGCCAGCGCTCTAGATCCCTCGGGGATGAACACTGAAGCTTTCTTT
CASALDPSGMNTEAFF
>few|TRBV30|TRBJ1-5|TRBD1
TGTGCCTGGAGTGTAGGCCTCAGGGGGCAATCTCAGCCCCAGCATTTT
CAWSVGLRGQSQPQHF
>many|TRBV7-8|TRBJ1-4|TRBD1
TGTGCCAGCAGATACGGGACAGGGAATGAAAAACTGTTTTTT
CASRYGTGNEKLFF
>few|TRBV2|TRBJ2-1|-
TGTGCCAGCAGGGACAGCCCATACAATGAGCAGTTCTTC
CASRDSPYNEQFF
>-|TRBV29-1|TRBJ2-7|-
TGCAGCGCCCGGGGGGCCCAGGGCGAGCAGTACTTC
CSARGAQGEQYF
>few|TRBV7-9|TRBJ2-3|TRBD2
TGTGCCAGCAGCCCAGGACTAGCAGCTAGCACAGATACGCAGTATTTT
CASSPGLAASTDTQYF
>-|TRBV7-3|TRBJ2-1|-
TGTGCCAGCAGCTCGACAGTTTACAATGAGCAGTTCTTC
CASSSTVYNEQFF
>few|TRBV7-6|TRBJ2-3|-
TGTGCCAGCAGCCGGCCGGGACCGAGATCTAGCACAGATACGCAGTATTTT
CASSRPGPRSSTDTQYF
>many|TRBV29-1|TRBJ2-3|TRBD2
TGCAGCGTGTTGTTAGCGGGAGTAGATACGCAGTATTTT
CSVLLAGVDTQYF
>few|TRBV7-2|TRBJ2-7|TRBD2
TGTGCCAGCAGCTTTAGCGGGCCCGAGCAGTACTTC
CASSFSGPEQYF
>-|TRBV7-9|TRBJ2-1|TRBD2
TGTGCCAGCAGCGAACTAGCGGGAGGGACCTACAATGAGCAGTTCTTC
CASSELAGGTYNEQFF
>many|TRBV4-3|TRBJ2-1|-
TGCGCCAGCAGCCAAGATTCATATTACAATGAGCAGTTCTTC
CASSQDSYYNEQFF
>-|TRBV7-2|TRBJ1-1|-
TGTGCCAGCAGCTTCCGAGGGGGGGCAAGGGACACTGAAGCTTTCTTT
CASSFRGGARDTEAFF
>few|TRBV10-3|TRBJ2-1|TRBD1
TGTGCCATCAGTGATAAAGGGAAACAGGGGGATGAGCAGTTCTTC
CAISDKGKQGDEQFF
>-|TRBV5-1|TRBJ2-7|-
TGCGCCAGCAGCCGCGGGGACGGTGCCTACGAGCAGTACTTC
CASSRGDGAYEQYF
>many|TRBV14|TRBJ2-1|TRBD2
TGTGCCAGCAGCCAAGCCGCCTGGCGGGGGTTATACAATGAGCAGTTCTTC
CASSQAAWRGLYNEQFF
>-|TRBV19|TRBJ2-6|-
TGTGCCAGTAGTAGGAAAGCCGTGGGCTCTGGGGCCAACGTCCTGACTTTC
CASSRKAVGSGANVLTF